Following are 13 T cell receptor beta chains from one sample sequenced in a study of long-term antiretroviral therapy in people with HIV (dated by TCRdb to between 2021 and 2024). Sequencing of the TRB variable region was done with the immunoSEQ hsTCRB v3.0 assay at survey level resolution. In its TCRdb copy, this immuneACCESS table keeps in-frame sequences only and misses some clones. Where compared with another copy, unresolved V genes explain less than half of these, and the others have no known cause. In this sample the table shows 35,000 to 40,000 clones, around four fifths of which occur a single time. Less than 15% of the sample rests with the top ten. The sequencing here drew on unsorted PBMCs, taken 0.3 years after starting antiretroviral therapy. Receptor source: a man younger than 30 with HIV.

The genes are TRBV2 and TRBJ2-7; D remains unclear. The germline CDR1 and CDR2 sequences are SNHLY and FYNNEI. The CDR3 is 12 amino acids. Trimming removed 7 bases from V and 3 bases from J, with 10 bases in between. The CDR3 DNA follows: TGTGCCAGCATGGCGGTTCTCTACGAGCAGTACTTC. Translation gives CASMAVLYEQYF.

The chain has TRBV5-6 and TRBJ2-5; 12 bases map to TRBD2. CDR3 length: 15 residues. The J segment lost 4 bases and the V segment lost 0 bases, leaving 1 base of the junction unmatched. Germline V gene lookup returns CDR1 SGHDT and CDR2 YYEEEE. The CDR3 here is CASSLGTSGVETQYF. CDR3 coding DNA: TGTGCCAGCAGCTTGGGGACTAGCGGGGTAGAGACCCAGTACTTC. Together with reference TRBV5-6 and TRBJ2-5, the CDR3 gives the full variable domain: DAGVTQSPTHLIKTRGQQVTLRCSPKSGHDTVSWYQQALGQGPQFIFQYYEEEERQRGNFPDRFSGHQFPNYSSELNVNALLLGDSALYLCASSLGTSGVETQYFGPGTRLLVL.

The V and J genes are TRBV1 and TRBJ2-2; the table's D call of TRBD2 was not tested on the DNA. TRBV1 counts as a pseudogene. This CDR3 has 11 residues. In nucleotides, the CDR3 is TGCACCCAAAAGCTAACCGGGGAGCTGTTTTTT. This gives the protein CTQKLTGELFF.

This clone has only one observation. V gene TRBV18 combines with J gene TRBJ2-7; weak D call: TRBD2 (6 bases). The V and J ends lost 3 bases and 5 bases respectively, with 14 bases between them. The germline CDR1 and CDR2 sequences are KGHSH and LQKENI. The CDR3 has 14 amino acids. The CDR3 region is CASSPFGEANEQYF. CDR3 nucleotides: TGTGCCAGCTCACCGTTTGGGGAGGCGAACGAGCAGTACTTC.

The genes are TRBV11-2 and TRBJ2-1; D is uncertain. The CDR3 extends over 12 amino acids. V was shortened by 5 bases and J by 9 bases, with 11 bases between the two germline ends. CDR1 SGHAT and CDR2 FQNNGV come from the germline V gene. The CDR3: CASSLSFSEQFF. In DNA, the CDR3 is TGTGCCAGCAGCCTTAGCTTCAGTGAGCAGTTCTTC.

The gene calls are TRBV7-3 and TRBJ1-4; TRBD1 agrees at 10 bases. The germline CDR1 and CDR2 sequences are SGHTA and FQGTGA. The junction had 2 bases not matched to a gene; V was cut back by 1 base and J by 6 bases. CDR3 length: 15 residues. This CDR3 reads CASSLKGTGDEKLFF. The CDR3 DNA reads TGTGCCAGCAGCTTAAAGGGGACAGGGGATGAAAAACTGTTTTTT.

The CDR3 nucleotides are TGTGCCAGCAGCGTAGCTAGGGCTAGCGGGAGGGCGAGCTCCTACAATGAGCAGTTCTTC. Amino acid sequence: CASSVARASGRASSYNEQFF. The chain links TRBV9 to TRBJ2-1; 12 bases align to TRBD2. Germline loops: CDR1 SGDLS, CDR2 YYNGEE. V shed 0 bases and J 0 bases; nucleotides not matched to a gene: 10. There are 20 residues in the CDR3.

This clone was seen a few times. This chain uses TRBV7-9 with TRBJ2-7; D is unresolved. V lost 8 bases and J 2 bases, leaving 16 bases between the germline ends. The CDR3 runs 14 residues. From germline, CDR1 is SEHNR and CDR2 FQNEAQ (reference sequence). For the CDR3, the DNA is TGTGCCAGCTACTCCACGACGGATCCCTACGAGCAGTACTTC. Amino acid sequence: CASYSTTDPYEQYF.

This chain uses TRBV27 with TRBJ2-7; D possibly corresponds to TRBD1 (6 bases). Germline loops: CDR1 MNHEY, CDR2 SMNVEV (reference sequence). The length of the CDR3 is 12 residues. V gave up 8 bases and J gave up 5 bases, with 13 bases separating them. The CDR3 loop is CASEGVAHEQYF. As DNA, the CDR3 is TGTGCCAGCGAGGGGGTAGCCCACGAGCAGTACTTC.

The V gene is TRBV4-1, the J gene TRBJ2-7; D remains unclear. The V gene lost 0 bases and the J gene lost 5 bases, with 5 bases spanning the gap. CDR1 is MGHRA, CDR2 YSYEKL, per germline. There are 12 residues in the CDR3. This CDR3 is CASSQDSHEQYF. As DNA, the CDR3 is TGCGCCAGCAGCCAAGACAGCCACGAGCAGTACTTC.

This clone appeared a few times. V and J are TRBV2 and TRBJ1-1; no reliable D call. The CDR3 consists of 12 residues. Trimming removed 5 bases at V and 1 base at J, with 5 bases between. Germline V gives CDR1 SNHLY, CDR2 FYNNEI. The CDR3 protein is CASSLRNTEAFF. CDR3 DNA sequence: TGTGCCAGCAGTCTACGGAACACTGAAGCTTTCTTT.

This chain joins TRBV7-9 and TRBJ1-3, with D unclear. V was trimmed by 7 bases and J by 8 bases, leaving 12 bases between them. The CDR3 runs 12 residues. Germline CDR1 and CDR2: SEHNR and FQNEAQ (reference sequence). The CDR3 coding sequence is TGTGCCAGCACCTACCCGGCGGACACCATATATTTT. Amino acid sequence: CASTYPADTIYF.

The chain couples TRBV9 to TRBJ2-5; 7 nucleotides line up with TRBD1. Germline V gives CDR1 SGDLS, CDR2 YYNGEE. The CDR3 length is 15 residues. With V trimmed by 1 base and J by 5 bases, 8 bases remained unmatched. CDR3 region: CASSVIPGGGETQYF. The CDR3 nucleotides are TGTGCCAGCAGCGTAATCCCAGGGGGTGGGGAGACCCAGTACTTC.